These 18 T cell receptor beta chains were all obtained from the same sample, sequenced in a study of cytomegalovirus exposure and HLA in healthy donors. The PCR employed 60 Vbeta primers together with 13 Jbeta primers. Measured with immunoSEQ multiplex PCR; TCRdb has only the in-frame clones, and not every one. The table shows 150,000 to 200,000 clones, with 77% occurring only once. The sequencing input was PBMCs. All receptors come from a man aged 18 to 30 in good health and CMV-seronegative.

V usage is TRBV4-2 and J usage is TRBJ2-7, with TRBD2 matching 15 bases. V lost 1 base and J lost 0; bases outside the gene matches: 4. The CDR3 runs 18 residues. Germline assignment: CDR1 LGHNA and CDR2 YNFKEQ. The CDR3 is CASSQGTSGRASSYEQYF. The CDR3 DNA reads TGTGCCAGCAGCCAAGGGACTAGCGGGAGGGCCAGCTCCTACGAGCAGTACTTC.

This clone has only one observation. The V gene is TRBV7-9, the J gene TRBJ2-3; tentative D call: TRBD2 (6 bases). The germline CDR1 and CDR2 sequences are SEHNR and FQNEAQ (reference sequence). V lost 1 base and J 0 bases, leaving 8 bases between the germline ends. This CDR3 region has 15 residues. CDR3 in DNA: TGTGCCAGCAGCTTAGGCCTAGCGAGCACAGATACGCAGTATTTT. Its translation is CASSLGLASTDTQYF.

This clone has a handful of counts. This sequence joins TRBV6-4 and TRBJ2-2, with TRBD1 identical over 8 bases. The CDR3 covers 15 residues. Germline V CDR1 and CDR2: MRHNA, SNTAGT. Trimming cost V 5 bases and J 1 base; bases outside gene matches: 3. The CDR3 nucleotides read TGTGCCAGCAGTCAAGGGACAGGGAACACCGGGGAGCTGTTTTTT. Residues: CASSQGTGNTGELFF.

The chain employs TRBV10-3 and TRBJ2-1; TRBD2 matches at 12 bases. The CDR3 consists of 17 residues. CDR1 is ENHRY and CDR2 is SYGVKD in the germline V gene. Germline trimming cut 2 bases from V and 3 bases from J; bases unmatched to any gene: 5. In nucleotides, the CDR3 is TGTGCCATCAGTGAGGGACTAGCGGGGCCATTCTACAATGAGCAGTTCTTC. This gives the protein CAISEGLAGPFYNEQFF.

The CDR3 protein is CASSQVLGILFF. The CDR3, as DNA: TGTGCCAGCAGCCAGGTACTAGGGATACTGTTTTTT. The chain combines TRBV4-2 with TRBJ1-4; D is unresolved. Germline values: CDR1 LGHNA, CDR2 YNFKEQ. The CDR3 loop spans 12 amino acids. The ends were cut back, 3 bases at V and 13 bases at J, with 12 bases in the middle.

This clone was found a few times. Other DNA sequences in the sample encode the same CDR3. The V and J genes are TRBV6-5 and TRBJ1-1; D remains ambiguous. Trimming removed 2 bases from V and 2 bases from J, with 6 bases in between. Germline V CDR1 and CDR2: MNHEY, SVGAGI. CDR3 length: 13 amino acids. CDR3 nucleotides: TGTGCCAGCAGTTACGGGCGTAACACTGAAGCTTTCTTT. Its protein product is CASSYGRNTEAFF.

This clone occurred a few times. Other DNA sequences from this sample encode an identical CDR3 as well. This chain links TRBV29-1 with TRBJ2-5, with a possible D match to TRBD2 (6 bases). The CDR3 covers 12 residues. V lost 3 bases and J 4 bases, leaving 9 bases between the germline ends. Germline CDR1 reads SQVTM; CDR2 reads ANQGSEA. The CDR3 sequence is CSVEGGRETQYF. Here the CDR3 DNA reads TGCAGCGTTGAGGGAGGAAGAGAGACCCAGTACTTC.

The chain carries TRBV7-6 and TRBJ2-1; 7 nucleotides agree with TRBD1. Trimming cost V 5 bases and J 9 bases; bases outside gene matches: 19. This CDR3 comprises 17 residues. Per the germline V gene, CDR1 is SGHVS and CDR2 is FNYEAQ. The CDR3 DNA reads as TGTGCCAGCAGCCTTCGACTTTATACAGGGGAGATCAGTGAGCAGTTCTTC. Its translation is CASSLRLYTGEISEQFF.

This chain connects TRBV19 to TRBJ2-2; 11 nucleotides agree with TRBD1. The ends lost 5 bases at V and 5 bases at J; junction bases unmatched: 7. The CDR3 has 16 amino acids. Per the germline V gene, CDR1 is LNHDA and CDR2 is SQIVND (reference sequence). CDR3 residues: CASSGFGTGGTGELFF. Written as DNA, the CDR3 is TGTGCCAGTAGTGGGTTTGGGACAGGGGGAACCGGGGAGCTGTTTTTT.

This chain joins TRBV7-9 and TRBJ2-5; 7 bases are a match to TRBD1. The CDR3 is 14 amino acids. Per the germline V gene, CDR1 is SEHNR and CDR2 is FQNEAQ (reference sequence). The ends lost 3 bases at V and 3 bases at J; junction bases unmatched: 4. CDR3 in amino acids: CASSFRGQEETQYF. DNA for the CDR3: TGTGCCAGCAGCTTCCGAGGACAGGAAGAGACCCAGTACTTC.

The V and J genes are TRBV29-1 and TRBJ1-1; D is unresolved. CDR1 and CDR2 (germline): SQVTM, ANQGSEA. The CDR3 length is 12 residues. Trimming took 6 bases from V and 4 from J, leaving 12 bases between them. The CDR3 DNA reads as TGCAGCGTCCCGTGTCGCAGCACTGAAGCTTTCTTT. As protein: CSVPCRSTEAFF.

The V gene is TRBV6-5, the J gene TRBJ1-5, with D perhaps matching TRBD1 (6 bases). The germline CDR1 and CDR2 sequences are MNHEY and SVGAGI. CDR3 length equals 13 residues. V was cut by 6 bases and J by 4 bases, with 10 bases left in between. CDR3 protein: CASSLTGNQPQHF. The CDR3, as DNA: TGTGCCAGCAGCCTGACAGGTAATCAGCCCCAGCATTTT.

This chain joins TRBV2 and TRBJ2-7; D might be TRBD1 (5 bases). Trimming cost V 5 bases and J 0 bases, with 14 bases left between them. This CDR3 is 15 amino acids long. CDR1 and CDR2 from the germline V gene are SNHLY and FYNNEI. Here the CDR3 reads CASSPQGARSYEQYF. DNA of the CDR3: TGTGCCAGCAGTCCGCAAGGGGCCCGCTCCTACGAGCAGTACTTC.

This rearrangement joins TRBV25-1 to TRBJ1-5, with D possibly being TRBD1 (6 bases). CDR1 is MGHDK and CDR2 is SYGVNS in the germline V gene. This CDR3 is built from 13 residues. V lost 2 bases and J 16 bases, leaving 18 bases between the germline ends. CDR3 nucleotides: TGTGCCAGCAGTGAACTAATAACAGGGCCTAAACATTTT. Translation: CASSELITGPKHF. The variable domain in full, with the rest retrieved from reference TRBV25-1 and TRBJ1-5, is EADIYQTPRYLVIGTGKKITLECSQTMGHDKMYWYQQDPGMELHLIHYSYGVNSTEKGDLSSESTVSRIRTEHFPLTLESARPSHTSQYLCASSELITGPKHFGDGTRLSIL.

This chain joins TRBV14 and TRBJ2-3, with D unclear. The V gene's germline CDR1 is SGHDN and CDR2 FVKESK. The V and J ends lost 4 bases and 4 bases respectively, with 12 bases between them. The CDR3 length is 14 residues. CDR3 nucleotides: TGTGCCAGCAGCCTAGCTCAGAATTCAGATACGCAGTATTTT. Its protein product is CASSLAQNSDTQYF. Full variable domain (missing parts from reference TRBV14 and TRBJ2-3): EAGVTQFPSHSVIEKGQTVTLRCDPISGHDNLYWYRRVMGKEIKFLLHFVKESKQDESGMPNNRFLAERTGGTYSTLKVQPAELEDSGVYFCASSLAQNSDTQYFGPGTRLTVL.

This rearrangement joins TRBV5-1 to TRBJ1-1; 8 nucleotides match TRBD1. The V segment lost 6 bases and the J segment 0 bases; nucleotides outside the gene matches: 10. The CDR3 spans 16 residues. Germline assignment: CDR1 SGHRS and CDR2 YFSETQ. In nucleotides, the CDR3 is TGCGCCAGCAAATTTGCGCCGGGACAGGTGAACACTGAAGCTTTCTTT. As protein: CASKFAPGQVNTEAFF.

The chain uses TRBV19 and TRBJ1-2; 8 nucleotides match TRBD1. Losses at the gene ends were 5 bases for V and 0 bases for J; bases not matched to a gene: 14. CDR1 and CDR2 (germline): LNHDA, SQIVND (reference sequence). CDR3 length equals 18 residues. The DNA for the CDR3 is TGTGCCAGTAGTCACGGCTCGACAGGGGTAAAAGCTAACTATGGCTACACCTTC. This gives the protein CASSHGSTGVKANYGYTF.

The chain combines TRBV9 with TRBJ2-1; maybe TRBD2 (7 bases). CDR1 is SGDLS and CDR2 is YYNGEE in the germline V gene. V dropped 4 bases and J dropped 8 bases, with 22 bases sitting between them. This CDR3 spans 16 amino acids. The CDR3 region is CASSPGGREIEDEQFF. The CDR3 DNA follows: TGTGCCAGCAGCCCTGGGGGGCGGGAGATAGAAGATGAGCAGTTCTTC.